The 29 T cell receptor beta chains reported below all come from one sample, sequenced in a study of regulatory T cells in long-lasting Graves disease. CDR3 regions were amplified by Arm-PCR using iRepertoire HTBI primers to build TCR beta libraries. Using its own MiXCR run on the multiplex PCR reads, TCRdb lists one record per CDR3 protein. Altogether over 500,000 distinct CDR3 sequences are present, around 15% being singletons, with the ten largest covering 15% to 20%. Time point reported: newly diagnosed GD, antithyroid drugs for less than 3 months. RNA isolated from PBMCs was used to make the TCR library. The data also belong to a second study, concerning T cells in Graves' hyperthyroidism and ophthalmopathy.

The material was peripheral blood mononuclear cells (PBMCs), obtained at new diagnosis, from a patient treated with antithyroid drugs. These receptor sequences come from a woman aged 25 to 45 with Graves disease.

This clonotype was seen a few times. The rearrangement joins TRBV10-3 to TRBJ1-1, with D possibly matching TRBD1 (5 bases). Deletions cut 8 bases from V and 3 bases from J, with 13 bases between. This CDR3 has 13 amino acids. Germline V lookup: CDR1 ENHRY, CDR2 SYGVKD. CDR3 in DNA: TGTGCCATCGGTACGGGGGTGGACACTGAAGCTTTCTTT. Protein sequence: CAIGTGVDTEAFF.

This clonotype was recorded many times. This rearrangement joins TRBV20-1 to TRBJ2-1; 14 nucleotides align to TRBD2. Germline V lookup: CDR1 DFQATT, CDR2 SNEGSKA (reference sequence). This CDR3 is 15 amino acids long. Losses at the gene ends were 3 bases for V and 5 bases for J; bases not matched to a gene: 3. The CDR3 region has the DNA TGCAGTGCTAGGACTAGCGGGAGGGGGAACAATGAGCAGTTCTTC. Amino acids: CSARTSGRGNNEQFF.

The chain employs TRBV18 and TRBJ2-7; 9 nucleotides agree with TRBD2. The V gene's germline CDR1 is KGHSH and CDR2 LQKENI. The CDR3 is 15 amino acids. The trim removed 3 bases at V and 2 bases at J, leaving 5 bases unmatched. This chain's CDR3 is CASSPRTSAPYEQYF. DNA of the CDR3: TGTGCCAGCTCACCTAGGACTAGCGCACCCTACGAGCAGTACTTC.

The chain combines TRBV7-9 with TRBJ2-7; TRBD1 might be the D (6 bases). Trimming left V 5 bases short and J 2 bases short, with 13 bases between. This CDR3 contains 14 residues. CDR1 SEHNR and CDR2 FQNEAQ come from the germline V gene (reference sequence). The CDR3 loop reads CASSVSGVTYEQYF. In nucleotides, the CDR3 is TGTGCCAGCAGCGTTTCAGGGGTAACCTACGAGCAGTACTTC.

The chain has TRBV7-3 and TRBJ1-2; 7 nucleotides line up with TRBD1. V lost 5 bases, J lost 7 bases, and 10 bases stayed unmatched. The CDR3 totals 14 residues. Germline assignment: CDR1 SGHTA and CDR2 FQGTGA. The DNA of the CDR3 is TGTGCCAGCAGCCAGACTCAGGGGGGAACTGGCTACACCTTC. Amino acids: CASSQTQGGTGYTF.

The table lists this clonotype with a few counts. The V and J genes are TRBV19 and TRBJ2-5, with 9 bases matching TRBD2. J lost 1 base, V lost 7 bases, and 7 bases had no gene match. CDR1 is LNHDA and CDR2 is SQIVND in the germline V gene (reference sequence). The CDR3 consists of 15 residues. The CDR3 DNA follows: TGTGCCAGTACACTGGTAGCGGGAGTCCAAGAGACCCAGTACTTC. Its translation: CASTLVAGVQETQYF. The full variable domain, completed using reference TRBV19 and TRBJ2-5, is DGGITQSPKYLFRKEGQNVTLSCEQNLNHDAMYWYRQDPGQGLRLIYYSQIVNDFQKGDIAEGYSVSREKKESFPLTVTSAQKNPTAFYLCASTLVAGVQETQYFGPGTRLLVL.

Many counts were recorded for this clonotype. The chain carries TRBV12-3 or TRBV12-4 and TRBJ1-5; TRBD1 aligns across 8 bases. V gave up 6 bases and J gave up 4 bases; unmatched junction bases: 5. CDR3 length: 14 residues. In DNA form, the CDR3 reads TGTGCCAGCAGCTCCGGGACAGGAAATCAGCCCCAGCATTTT. Translating it yields CASSSGTGNQPQHF.

This clonotype was detected a few times. V is TRBV4-1 and J is TRBJ2-1; TRBD2 matches at 10 bases. V lost 7 bases, J lost 3 bases, and 6 bases stayed unmatched. Germline lookup yields CDR1 MGHRA and CDR2 YSYEKL. The CDR3 is made up of 15 amino acids. CDR3 sequence (DNA): TGCGCCAGCACCCCCGGACTAGCGGTCTACAATGAGCAGTTCTTC. Translation gives CASTPGLAVYNEQFF.

This clonotype was seen only a few times. This sequence joins TRBV29-1 and TRBJ2-7; D gene uncertain. The CDR3 covers 12 residues. Germline V gives CDR1 SQVTM, CDR2 ANQGSEA. Trimming stripped 5 bases from V and 1 base from J, with 9 bases between. This CDR3 reads CSVSGISYEQYF. CDR3 DNA: TGCAGCGTTTCTGGTATTTCCTACGAGCAGTACTTC.

This clonotype was counted between two and nine times. The chain couples TRBV30 to TRBJ1-5, with a tentative D call TRBD1 (6 bases). The CDR3 covers 15 residues. CDR1 GTSNPN and CDR2 SVGIG come from the germline V gene (reference sequence). V was shortened by 2 bases and J by 0 bases, with 11 bases between the two germline ends. CDR3 nucleotide sequence: TGTGCCTGGAGTAAGGACAGACTTAGCAATCAGCCCCAGCATTTT. This sequence encodes CAWSKDRLSNQPQHF.

There are many counts of this clonotype. The gene calls are TRBV24-1 and TRBJ2-3; 9 bases map to TRBD1. Germline CDR1 KGHDR, CDR2 SFDVKD. The V segment lost 2 bases and the J segment 0 bases; nucleotides outside the gene matches: 2. The CDR3 is 16 amino acids. The CDR3 region has the DNA TGTGCCACCAGTGATTCGACAGGGGGGAGCACAGATACGCAGTATTTT. It specifies CATSDSTGGSTDTQYF.

The rearrangement uses TRBV6-2 or TRBV6-3 and TRBJ2-2; the D gene is possibly TRBD2 (5 bases). Deletions cut 6 bases from V and 5 bases from J, with 13 bases between. The V gene's germline CDR1 is MNHEY and CDR2 SVGEGT. The CDR3 sequence is 14 residues long. CDR3 sequence reads: CASSLGVITGELFF. The CDR3 nucleotides read TGTGCCAGCAGCCTCGGGGTAATTACCGGGGAGCTGTTTTTT.

Ten or more counts support this clonotype. The chain has TRBV3-1 and TRBJ2-5; D may match TRBD1 or TRBD2 (5 bases each). Trimming took off 4 bases at V and 4 bases at J, with 22 bases between the two ends. The CDR3 consists of 17 residues. The germline V gene encodes CDR1 LGHDT and CDR2 YNNKEL (reference sequence). Here the CDR3 reads CASSPSRSIWGSETQYF. CDR3 bases: TGTGCCAGCAGCCCCTCTCGGTCGATCTGGGGGTCAGAGACCCAGTACTTC.

Only a few counts were recorded for this clonotype. The V and J genes are TRBV6-1 and TRBJ2-3, with 7 positions matching TRBD2. Germline CDR1 and CDR2: MNHNS and SASEGT. J was trimmed by 1 base and V by 6 bases; bases with no gene match: 16. The CDR3 consists of 18 residues. This CDR3 is CASSRIKTTLAGTDTQYF. CDR3 coding DNA: TGTGCCAGCAGCCGGATCAAAACTACTCTAGCGGGCACAGATACGCAGTATTTT.

CDR3 region: CSARDDRGHQPQHF. The DNA of the CDR3 is TGCAGTGCTAGAGATGACAGGGGGCATCAGCCCCAGCATTTT. This sequence joins TRBV20-1 and TRBJ1-5; 10 positions agree with TRBD1. J was trimmed by 5 bases and V by 0 bases; bases with no gene match: 1. Looked up from germline, CDR1 is DFQATT and CDR2 is SNEGSKA (reference sequence). The CDR3 covers 14 residues.

This clonotype was recorded many times. V and J are TRBV28 and TRBJ2-1, with TRBD2 matching 7 bases. This CDR3 is built from 18 residues. V lost 1 base to trimming and J lost 0 bases; unmatched junction nucleotides: 9. The germline V gene encodes CDR1 MDHEN and CDR2 SYDVKM. The CDR3 DNA reads TGTGCCAGCAGTTTATTAAGCAGTGCGGGAGCCTCCTACAATGAGCAGTTCTTC. Protein sequence: CASSLLSSAGASYNEQFF. The variable domain in full, completed from reference TRBV28 and TRBJ2-1, reads DVKVTQSSRYLVKRTGEKVFLECVQDMDHENMFWYRQDPGLGLRLIYFSYDVKMKEKGDIPEGYSVSREKKERFSLILESASTNQTSMYLCASSLLSSAGASYNEQFFGPGTRLTVL.

This clonotype was seen a handful of times. The rearrangement links TRBV20-1 to TRBJ2-1; D possibly matches TRBD1 or TRBD2 (5 bases each). This CDR3 is 15 amino acids long. V lost 2 bases and J lost 4, with 15 bases in between. Germline CDR1 reads DFQATT; CDR2 reads SNEGSKA (reference sequence). Here the CDR3 DNA reads TGCAGTGCTAGATGGGGGTCCGATTATTACAATGAGCAGTTCTTC. This gives the protein CSARWGSDYYNEQFF.

This clonotype occurred many times. The chain employs TRBV10-3 and TRBJ2-7, with 7 bases fitting TRBD1. The CDR3 loop spans 13 amino acids. Germline V lookup: CDR1 ENHRY, CDR2 SYGVKD. V shed 10 bases and J 4 bases; nucleotides not matched to a gene: 10. The CDR3: CASCTGQKYEQYF. The CDR3 DNA is TGTGCCAGTTGTACGGGACAGAAATACGAGCAGTACTTC.

The DNA for the CDR3 is TGTGCCAGCAGCTTGGTTGCCAACAGGGTTAATTCCTACGAGCAGTACTTC. This codes for CASSLVANRVNSYEQYF. The chain carries TRBV5-5 and TRBJ2-7, with D possibly being TRBD1 (6 bases). Germline CDR1 is SGHKS and CDR2 is YYEKEE (reference sequence). Trimming took off 0 bases at V and 1 base at J, with 17 bases between the two ends. CDR3 length: 17 amino acids.

In this sample, this clonotype turned up a few times. The chain has TRBV27 and TRBJ2-7; 15 bases align to TRBD2. The germline V gene has CDR1 MNHEY and CDR2 SMNVEV (reference sequence). CDR3 length: 18 residues. V trimming: 8 bases; J trimming: 2 bases; junction bases outside the gene matches: 13. CDR3 DNA: TGTGCCAGCGGGAGGACTAGCGGGAGGGCCCAGTTAACCTACGAGCAGTACTTC. Translation: CASGRTSGRAQLTYEQYF.

This clonotype was seen at least ten times. The V call is TRBV15, the J call TRBJ2-5; 7 bases line up with TRBD1. J lost 5 bases, V lost 1 base, and 4 bases had no gene match. The CDR3 is made up of 14 amino acids. Germline V gene data show CDR1 as LNHNV and CDR2 as YYDKDF (reference sequence). This CDR3 is CATSRADRSETQYF. As DNA, the CDR3 is TGTGCCACCAGCAGAGCGGACAGGTCGGAGACCCAGTACTTC.

The table lists this clonotype with many counts. The chain is built from TRBV20-1 and TRBJ1-4; TRBD1 aligns across 8 bases. The CDR3 is 14 residues long. Germline loops: CDR1 DFQATT, CDR2 SNEGSKA (reference sequence). J lost 5 bases, V lost 4 bases, and 6 bases had no gene match. Here the CDR3 reads CSAKPRDRNEKLFF. The CDR3 DNA reads as TGCAGTGCTAAACCCCGGGACAGGAATGAAAAACTGTTTTTT.

The gene calls are TRBV5-6 and TRBJ2-4, with D uncertain. This CDR3 contains 16 residues. V was trimmed by 0 bases and J by 0 bases, leaving 10 bases between them. The germline CDR1 and CDR2 sequences are SGHDT and YYEEEE. The CDR3 is CASSLVSSGAKNIQYF. Written as DNA, the CDR3 is TGTGCCAGCAGCTTGGTATCATCAGGAGCCAAAAACATTCAGTACTTC.

This clonotype showed up many times. J is TRBJ2-7 and V is TRBV28; D remains ambiguous. Germline lookup yields CDR1 MDHEN and CDR2 SYDVKM. The CDR3 covers 11 residues. Trimming cost V 3 bases and J 6 bases, with 6 bases left between them. The DNA for the CDR3 is TGTGCCAGCAGTTTTTCCCTCGAGCAGTACTTC. Protein sequence: CASSFSLEQYF.

Many counts were recorded for this clonotype. This chain connects TRBV27 to TRBJ2-1; 10 positions match TRBD2. Germline CDR1 is MNHEY and CDR2 is SMNVEV (reference sequence). V gave up 5 bases and J gave up 7 bases; unmatched junction bases: 2. There are 13 residues in the CDR3. The CDR3 here is CASSTSGENEQFF. CDR3 sequence (DNA): TGTGCCAGCAGTACTAGCGGGGAAAATGAGCAGTTCTTC.

There are many counts of this clonotype. The rearrangement uses TRBV28 and TRBJ1-5; D remains unclear. CDR1 is MDHEN, CDR2 SYDVKM, per germline. The CDR3 is 14 amino acids. Trimming took off 4 bases at V and 7 bases at J, with 14 bases between the two ends. CDR3 sequence (DNA): TGTGCCAGCAGTTCCCAGGCACTCGGGCAGCCCCAGCATTTT. This encodes CASSSQALGQPQHF.

This clonotype was detected a few times. The rearrangement uses TRBV11-2 and TRBJ2-2, with 7 bases fitting TRBD2. Germline lookup yields CDR1 SGHAT and CDR2 FQNNGV. This CDR3 spans 15 amino acids. Trimming cost V 2 bases and J 3 bases; bases outside gene matches: 3. CDR3 DNA sequence: TGTGCCAGCAGCTTAACTAGCGTTTACACCGGGGAGCTGTTTTTT. It yields the protein CASSLTSVYTGELFF.

Concerning this clonotype itself: Possible read error: a much larger clone is one base away. The chain links TRBV12-3 or TRBV12-4 to TRBJ2-3; no firm D call. The CDR3 spans 15 residues. CDR3 sequence (DNA): TGTGCCAGCAGTTTACCTAGTCTGGGCACAGATACGCGGTATTTT. Translated: CASSLPSLGTDTRYF.

This clonotype was seen many times. The chain couples TRBV2 to TRBJ2-3, with D possibly matching TRBD2 (5 bases). The germline V gene encodes CDR1 SNHLY and CDR2 FYNNEI. The germline V and J ends were trimmed by 4 bases and 3 bases, with 14 bases remaining between them. This CDR3 is 15 amino acids long. This chain's CDR3 is CASSGSSGFTDTQYF. The DNA for the CDR3 is TGTGCCAGCAGTGGGTCCAGCGGCTTTACAGATACGCAGTATTTT.